Each of the 25 T cell receptor beta chains below was sequenced from the same sample in a study of blood T cell repertoires in COVID-19. Sequencing used immunoSEQ multiplex PCR; TCRdb keeps in-frame clones, though not all of them. The sample holds about 300,000 clones, roughly 89% seen once. The sequencing sample was made of PBMCs or T cells enriched from blood (not recorded which). The receptors stem from a woman in her forties who had recovered from COVID-19.

This sequence joins TRBV30 and TRBJ2-6; D is ambiguous. Germline lookup yields CDR1 GTSNPN and CDR2 SVGIG (reference sequence). V was trimmed by 8 bases and J by 0 bases, leaving 11 bases between them. This CDR3 has 14 amino acids. The CDR3 here is CASQPVSGANVLTF. As DNA, the CDR3 is TGTGCCAGCCAACCCGTCTCTGGGGCCAACGTCCTGACTTTC.

The V gene is TRBV9, the J gene TRBJ1-5, with 7 bases aligning to TRBD1. Unmatched junction bases numbered 4, after V lost 2 bases and J lost 2 bases. Per the germline V gene, CDR1 is SGDLS and CDR2 is YYNGEE. The CDR3 covers 15 residues. As DNA, the CDR3 is TGTGCCAGCAGCGTGGATGGGACAGGCAATCAGCCCCAGCATTTT. This sequence encodes CASSVDGTGNQPQHF. The complete variable domain, with remaining parts taken from reference TRBV9 and TRBJ1-5, reads DSGVTQTPKHLITATGQRVTLRCSPRSGDLSVYWYQQSLDQGLQFLIQYYNGEERAKGNILERFSAQQFPDLHSELNLSSLELGDSALYFCASSVDGTGNQPQHFGDGTRLSIL.

In its sample, this clone was seen once. The chain combines TRBV5-4 with TRBJ1-2; D possibly corresponds to TRBD1 (6 bases). V was clipped by 0 bases and J by 5 bases, with 20 bases between them. The germline CDR1 and CDR2 sequences are SGHNT and YYREEE (reference sequence). This CDR3 region has 17 residues. As DNA, the CDR3 is TGTGCCAGCAGCTTGGGGGGAGGGGGACCTTCCGTTTATGGCTACACCTTC. The encoded protein is CASSLGGGGPSVYGYTF.

This sequence joins TRBV7-2 and TRBJ2-7, with D tentatively TRBD2 (5 bases). The V gene's germline CDR1 is SGHTA and CDR2 FQGNSA. V lost 0 bases and J lost 0, with 15 bases in between. This CDR3 is built from 17 residues. The CDR3 nucleotides are TGTGCCAGCAGCTTAGCGCGAAAACTAGGCCCCTCCTACGAGCAGTACTTC. It specifies CASSLARKLGPSYEQYF.

The chain joins TRBV29-1 to TRBJ2-6, with a possible D match to TRBD1 (5 bases). Germline CDR1 SQVTM, CDR2 ANQGSEA. V lost 6 bases to trimming and J lost 6 bases, with 15 bases between them. The CDR3 is made up of 14 amino acids. In DNA, the CDR3 is TGCAGCGTCGTGAAGGGGCCTGAGGCCAACGTCCTGACTTTC. Amino acid sequence: CSVVKGPEANVLTF. Using reference TRBV29-1 and TRBJ2-6 for the parts outside the CDR3, the full variable domain is SAVISQKPSRDICQRGTSLTIQCQVDSQVTMMFWYRQQPGQSLTLIATANQGSEATYESGFVIDKFPISRPNLTFSTLTVSNMSPEDSSIYLCSVVKGPEANVLTFGAGSRLTVL.

This sequence joins TRBV7-2 and TRBJ2-6; 8 bases agree with TRBD1. The germline V gene encodes CDR1 SGHTA and CDR2 FQGNSA. Losses at the gene ends were 5 bases for V and 3 bases for J; bases not matched to a gene: 12. This CDR3 is built from 18 residues. The CDR3 DNA is TGTGCCAGCAGCATCCCCTCAGGGGGCCTAAATGGGGCCAACGTCCTGACTTTC. Its translation is CASSIPSGGLNGANVLTF.

The chain has TRBV6-4 and TRBJ1-1, with D uncertain. Looked up from germline, CDR1 is MRHNA and CDR2 is SNTAGT. The CDR3 has 13 residues. The CDR3 loop reads CATAREVNTEAFF. The CDR3, as DNA: TGTGCTACTGCCCGGGAGGTGAACACTGAAGCTTTCTTT.

The chain couples TRBV7-6 to TRBJ1-2; D remains unclear. The CDR3 runs to 14 residues. V gave up 0 bases and J gave up 4 bases, with 9 bases separating them. Germline CDR1 reads SGHVS; CDR2 reads FNYEAQ. CDR3 sequence (DNA): TGTGCCAGCAGCTTAGCCGGAGCCCTCTATGGCTACACCTTC. It translates to CASSLAGALYGYTF.

The chain carries TRBV5-1 and TRBJ2-2, with 9 bases lining up with TRBD2. The CDR3 is 16 residues long. Germline V CDR1 and CDR2: SGHRS, YFSETQ. The V and J ends lost 1 base and 3 bases, in that order; junction bases with no gene match: 4. The CDR3 sequence is CASSLNGGRDTGELFF. The CDR3 DNA reads TGCGCCAGCAGCTTGAATGGCGGGAGGGACACCGGGGAGCTGTTTTTT.

V gene TRBV19 combines with J gene TRBJ1-2; D gene ambiguous. Per germline, CDR1 LNHDA and CDR2 SQIVND (reference sequence). The CDR3 is 12 residues long. V lost 11 bases and J lost 0, with 10 bases in between. The CDR3 DNA is TGTGCCCTTTCGTCTCCTAACTATGGCTACACCTTC. Amino acid sequence: CALSSPNYGYTF.

This clone was recorded a few times. DNA for the CDR3: TGTGCCAGCAGTGAGGGGGCGAGGTATGAAAAACTGTTTTTT. This translates into CASSEGARYEKLFF. V gene TRBV6-1 combines with J gene TRBJ1-4; weak D call: TRBD1 (6 bases). Trimming stripped 3 bases from V and 6 bases from J, with 11 bases between. Germline V gene data show CDR1 as MNHNS and CDR2 as SASEGT. The CDR3 extends over 14 amino acids.

The chain joins TRBV7-9 to TRBJ2-5; 10 bases align to TRBD1. Losses at the gene ends were 5 bases for V and 3 bases for J; bases not matched to a gene: 6. Per germline, CDR1 SEHNR and CDR2 FQNEAQ (reference sequence). The CDR3 contains 15 residues. CDR3 nucleotide sequence: TGTGCCAGCAGCCCGGGGACAGGGGCCGAAGAGACCCAGTACTTC. Translated, it gives CASSPGTGAEETQYF.

CDR3 bases: TGTGCCAGCTCACCAAAAAACAGGGGGCGAGCGAACACTGAAGCTTTCTTT. Translation gives CASSPKNRGRANTEAFF. The chain uses TRBV18 and TRBJ1-1; 9 bases match TRBD1. This CDR3 has 17 residues. Per germline, CDR1 KGHSH and CDR2 LQKENI. Trimming at V came to 2 bases and at J to 1 base, leaving 8 bases not matched to a gene.

The J gene is TRBJ2-7, the V gene TRBV4-2; TRBD1 matches at 9 bases. This CDR3 region has 14 residues. The junction had 1 base not matched to a gene; V was cut back by 1 base and J by 3 bases. Germline V gene lookup returns CDR1 LGHNA and CDR2 YNFKEQ. The CDR3 loop reads CASSQGQGVYEQYF. CDR3 bases: TGTGCCAGCAGCCAAGGACAGGGGGTCTACGAGCAGTACTTC.

The V and J genes are TRBV5-1 and TRBJ1-1; D gene unclear. Germline CDR1 and CDR2: SGHRS and YFSETQ. The CDR3 is made up of 13 amino acids. Trimming removed 5 bases at V and 2 bases at J, with 10 bases between. The DNA for the CDR3 is TGCGCCAGCAGATCGGGAACAAACACTGAAGCTTTCTTT. Amino acid sequence: CASRSGTNTEAFF.

In DNA, the CDR3 is TGTGCCAGCACCCAGACAGGGGAAAGAAATGAGCAGTTCTTC. It encodes CASTQTGERNEQFF. The chain links TRBV2 to TRBJ2-1, with TRBD1 matching 8 bases. Germline V gene data show CDR1 as SNHLY and CDR2 as FYNNEI. The CDR3 sequence is 14 residues long. Trimming took 7 bases from V and 7 from J; bases not matched to a gene: 9.

The chain links TRBV9 to TRBJ1-5, with TRBD1 identical over 8 bases. CDR1 is SGDLS, CDR2 YYNGEE, per germline. J gave up 2 bases and V 3 bases, and 16 bases lay outside the gene matches. The CDR3 covers 19 residues. The DNA for the CDR3 is TGTGCCAGCAGCGGAGGGCCCGGACAGGGCGGGCTGGGCAATCAGCCCCAGCATTTT. Amino acid sequence: CASSGGPGQGGLGNQPQHF.

The rearrangement links TRBV14 to TRBJ2-5; tentative D call: TRBD2 (5 bases). In germline, CDR1 is SGHDN, CDR2 FVKESK. The CDR3 contains 16 residues. V lost 4 bases to trimming and J lost 4 bases, with 19 bases between them. CDR3 DNA sequence: TGTGCCAGCAGCCGCTCTGGCGGCGGGTGGCGAGAGACCCAGTACTTC. As protein: CASSRSGGGWRETQYF. The full variable domain, its missing parts supplied by reference TRBV14 and TRBJ2-5, is EAGVTQFPSHSVIEKGQTVTLRCDPISGHDNLYWYRRVMGKEIKFLLHFVKESKQDESGMPNNRFLAERTGGTYSTLKVQPAELEDSGVYFCASSRSGGGWRETQYFGPGTRLLVL.

This clone showed up just once. The CDR3 loop is CASSLSVTGTGTYEQYF. CDR3 bases: TGTGCCAGCAGTTTATCGGTCACCGGGACAGGGACCTACGAGCAGTACTTC. The V gene is TRBV27, the J gene TRBJ2-7; 9 nucleotides align to TRBD1. Trimming cost V 0 bases and J 2 bases; bases outside gene matches: 8. The CDR3 has 17 residues. CDR1 MNHEY and CDR2 SMNVEV come from the germline V gene (reference sequence).

The J gene is TRBJ2-3, the V gene TRBV5-6; 12 positions match TRBD2. There are 18 residues in the CDR3. Germline V gives CDR1 SGHDT, CDR2 YYEEEE. Trimming took 1 base from V and 2 from J; bases not matched to a gene: 8. The CDR3 is CASSLRLAGGPHTDTQYF. CDR3 in DNA: TGTGCCAGCAGCTTGCGGCTAGCGGGAGGGCCGCACACAGATACGCAGTATTTT.

V usage is TRBV5-3 and J usage is TRBJ2-6; no firm D call. Being an ORF, TRBV5-3 has a function that is uncertain. Trimming stripped 4 bases from V and 2 bases from J, with 10 bases between. The CDR3 is 15 residues long. CDR3 loop: CARSPDEAGANVLTF. For the CDR3, the DNA is TGTGCCAGAAGCCCGGATGAGGCTGGGGCCAACGTCCTGACTTTC.

V usage is TRBV7-9 and J usage is TRBJ2-2; 9 bases are shared with TRBD1. The CDR3 has 18 amino acids. The germline CDR1 and CDR2 sequences are SEHNR and FQNEAQ (reference sequence). V lost 7 bases, J lost 2 bases, and 14 bases stayed unmatched. CDR3 amino acids: CASILGPGTGTNTGELFF. CDR3 nucleotides: TGTGCCAGCATTCTAGGGCCTGGGACAGGGACCAACACCGGGGAGCTGTTTTTT. Based on the CDR3 plus reference TRBV7-9 and TRBJ2-2, the full variable domain is DTGVSQNPRHKITKRGQNVTFRCDPISEHNRLYWYRQTLGQGPEFLTYFQNEAQLEKSRLLSDRFSAERPKGSFSTLEIQRTEQGDSAMYLCASILGPGTGTNTGELFFGEGSRLTVL.

The chain is built from TRBV14 and TRBJ1-2, with D unresolved. V gave up 0 bases and J gave up 8 bases, with 19 bases separating them. Germline values: CDR1 SGHDN, CDR2 FVKESK. There are 16 residues in the CDR3. CDR3 in DNA: TGTGCCAGCAGCCAAGATCTTTACGGGCAAACGGGGGGCTACACCTTC. As protein: CASSQDLYGQTGGYTF.

V usage is TRBV27 and J usage is TRBJ2-2, with 8 positions matching TRBD1. The germline V gene has CDR1 MNHEY and CDR2 SMNVEV (reference sequence). Trimming at V came to 5 bases and at J to 1 base, leaving 9 bases not matched to a gene. This CDR3 region has 17 residues. The CDR3 here is CASSLLTGGGNTGELFF. As DNA, the CDR3 is TGTGCCAGCAGTCTATTAACAGGGGGAGGGAACACCGGGGAGCTGTTTTTT.

CDR3 protein: CAISVGGGGSTDTQYF. The CDR3 DNA reads as TGTGCCATCAGTGTGGGCGGCGGGGGTAGCACAGATACGCAGTATTTT. This chain connects TRBV10-3 to TRBJ2-3; 7 nucleotides agree with TRBD2. The CDR3 spans 16 residues. Unmatched junction bases numbered 7, after V lost 4 bases and J lost 0 bases. Per germline, CDR1 ENHRY and CDR2 SYGVKD.